This TCR beta chain was sequenced in a study of siplizumab effects on memory and regulatory T cells. Trimming stripped 6 bases from V and 0 bases from J, with 14 bases between. The CDR3 has 15 amino acids. Germline loops: CDR1 KGHSH, CDR2 LQKENI. TCRdb's table, derived via immunoSEQ multiplex PCR, lists solely in-frame clones and lacks some. The sample contains around 26,000 clones, 80% to 90% of which appear only once. The TCR was taken from a human donor in good health. This rearrangement joins TRBV18 to TRBJ2-5, with D maybe TRBD1 (5 bases). The specimen sequenced was memory CD4+ T cells sorted from blood. CDR3 bases: TGTGCCAGCTCGCGAGGACAAGGGGACCAAGAGACCCAGTACTTC. Protein: CASSRGQGDQETQYF.